The 27 T cell receptor beta chains below were found in one sample sequenced in a study of blood T cell repertoires in COVID-19. The data were produced by immunoSEQ multiplex PCR, yet TCRdb's version contains in-frame clones alone and is incomplete. This table has about 250,000 clones, roughly 80% appearing once. The sequencing input was peripheral blood. These receptors were collected from a woman of 80 years or more with acute or convalescent COVID-19.

This rearrangement joins TRBV5-1 to TRBJ2-5; D not resolved. CDR3 length: 12 amino acids. CDR1 SGHRS and CDR2 YFSETQ come from the germline V gene. V lost 0 bases and J lost 4, with 4 bases in between. DNA of the CDR3: TGCGCCAGCAGCTTGGCCCGAGAGACCCAGTACTTC. It yields the protein CASSLARETQYF.

The CDR3 is CAWSIATNEKLFF. In DNA, the CDR3 is TGTGCCTGGAGCATTGCAACTAATGAAAAACTGTTTTTT. The J gene is TRBJ1-4, the V gene TRBV30, with unresolved D. The CDR3 runs to 13 residues. Germline V lookup: CDR1 GTSNPN, CDR2 SVGIG (reference sequence). V shed 3 bases and J shed 0 bases, with 5 bases lying between them.

The CDR3 bases are TGCAGCGTTGTACGGACAGGGATAAACTACGAGCAGTACTTC. Its translation: CSVVRTGINYEQYF. V usage is TRBV29-1 and J usage is TRBJ2-7; 8 bases fit TRBD1. CDR3 length: 14 residues. The V gene end was trimmed by 4 bases and the J gene end by 3 bases; junction bases not matched to a gene: 8. Germline V gene sequence: CDR1 SQVTM, CDR2 ANQGSEA.

This clone is labeled as medium-sized. The chain couples TRBV12-3 or TRBV12-4 to TRBJ2-1, with 8 bases that match TRBD2. The CDR3 loop spans 13 amino acids. V lost 8 bases, J lost 12 bases, and 12 bases stayed unmatched. The CDR3 DNA follows: TGTGCCAGCTACGGGGGGGACCTACAGGGGCAGTTCTTC. This gives the protein CASYGGDLQGQFF.

This chain joins TRBV25-1 and TRBJ2-5; TRBD1 aligns across 9 bases. V shed 3 bases, J shed 4 bases, and the junction held 3 bases outside the gene matches. The germline V gene has CDR1 MGHDK and CDR2 SYGVNS. This CDR3 is 14 amino acids long. As DNA, the CDR3 is TGTGCCAGCAGTGAGACAGGGGGTTTAGAGACCCAGTACTTC. Protein product: CASSETGGLETQYF.

The chain employs TRBV6-1 and TRBJ2-5; perhaps TRBD2 as D (7 bases). Germline CDR1 reads MNHNS; CDR2 reads SASEGT. The CDR3 extends over 15 amino acids. Deletions cut 3 bases from V and 1 base from J, with 12 bases between. CDR3: CASSEGGGGQETQYF. Here the CDR3 DNA reads TGTGCCAGCAGTGAGGGAGGGGGGGGCCAAGAGACCCAGTACTTC.

The chain links TRBV7-2 to TRBJ1-2, with 11 bases lining up with TRBD1. The CDR3 has 18 amino acids. Germline CDR1 is SGHTA and CDR2 is FQGNSA. V dropped 1 base and J dropped 3; count of bases not matched to a gene: 10. The CDR3 sequence: CASSLEPLDRGPYYGYTF. In DNA, the CDR3 is TGTGCCAGCAGCTTAGAACCTCTGGACAGGGGGCCCTACTATGGCTACACCTTC. The full variable domain, rest sourced from reference TRBV7-2 and TRBJ1-2, is GAGVSQSPSNKVTEKGKDVELRCDPISGHTALYWYRQSLGQGLEFLIYFQGNSAPDKSGLPSDRFSAERTGGSVSTLTIQRTQQEDSAVYLCASSLEPLDRGPYYGYTFGSGTRLTVV.

This chain uses TRBV7-9 with TRBJ1-5; weak D call: TRBD1 (5 bases). Trimming stripped 7 bases from V and 4 bases from J, with 11 bases between. CDR1 is SEHNR and CDR2 is FQNEAQ in the germline V gene (reference sequence). The CDR3 is 13 residues long. The CDR3 is CASTGGGNQPQHF. The CDR3, as DNA: TGTGCCAGCACCGGTGGGGGGAATCAGCCCCAGCATTTT.

The V and J genes are TRBV19 and TRBJ2-7, with 8 bases that match TRBD1. This CDR3 contains 15 residues. The trim removed 5 bases at V and 0 bases at J, leaving 6 bases unmatched. Germline CDR1 is LNHDA and CDR2 is SQIVND (reference sequence). Here the CDR3 reads CASSRPTGGSYEQYF. The CDR3 nucleotides read TGTGCCAGTAGTCGACCCACAGGGGGCTCCTACGAGCAGTACTTC. Drawing the rest from reference TRBV19 and TRBJ2-7, the complete variable domain is DGGITQSPKYLFRKEGQNVTLSCEQNLNHDAMYWYRQDPGQGLRLIYYSQIVNDFQKGDIAEGYSVSREKKESFPLTVTSAQKNPTAFYLCASSRPTGGSYEQYFGPGTRLTVT.

V gene TRBV6-5 combines with J gene TRBJ2-5; TRBD1 matches 9 bases. CDR3 length: 14 amino acids. Germline V gene lookup returns CDR1 MNHEY and CDR2 SVGAGI. V lost 7 bases to trimming and J lost 7 bases; unmatched junction nucleotides: 10. The CDR3 here is CASNRDRGFGTQYF. The DNA of the CDR3 is TGTGCCAGCAATCGAGACAGGGGGTTTGGGACCCAGTACTTC.

V is TRBV19 and J is TRBJ2-4; 11 nucleotides agree with TRBD2. The J segment lost 7 bases and the V segment lost 6 bases, leaving 8 bases of the junction unmatched. The CDR3 covers 15 residues. The germline V gene has CDR1 LNHDA and CDR2 SQIVND (reference sequence). In DNA, the CDR3 is TGTGCCAGTAGAGCGACTAGCGGGACCCCCAACATTCAGTACTTC. Protein product: CASRATSGTPNIQYF.

The rearrangement links TRBV6-2 or TRBV6-3 to TRBJ2-2; D remains ambiguous. Trimming took 3 bases from V and 2 from J, leaving 13 bases between them. Germline V gives CDR1 MNHEY, CDR2 SVGEGT. The CDR3 covers 16 residues. The CDR3 protein is CASSYLLPRNTGELFF. The CDR3 DNA sequence: TGTGCCAGCAGTTATCTACTCCCTCGAAACACCGGGGAGCTGTTTTTT.

This chain connects TRBV10-1 to TRBJ2-3; 8 bases align to TRBD2. The CDR3 is 17 amino acids. Germline CDR1 and CDR2: WNHNN and SYGVQD (reference sequence). The ends lost 0 bases at V and 4 bases at J; junction bases unmatched: 9. In nucleotides, the CDR3 is TGCGCCAGCAGTGAGTCAGGATCGGCGGGAGGTCCAGATACGCAGTATTTT. Translating it yields CASSESGSAGGPDTQYF.

This sequence joins TRBV9 and TRBJ2-2, with no clear D. Germline V lookup: CDR1 SGDLS, CDR2 YYNGEE. The ends were cut back, 0 bases at V and 3 bases at J, with 6 bases in the middle. The CDR3 is made up of 14 amino acids. The CDR3 here is CASSVDPDTGELFF. CDR3 coding DNA: TGTGCCAGCAGCGTAGATCCGGACACCGGGGAGCTGTTTTTT.

This chain joins TRBV29-1 and TRBJ1-5; TRBD1 matches 7 bases. With V trimmed by 6 bases and J by 3 bases, 8 bases remained unmatched. The CDR3 consists of 14 residues. Per the germline V gene, CDR1 is SQVTM and CDR2 is ANQGSEA. CDR3 sequence: CSVRDSGTNQPQHF. CDR3 DNA: TGCAGCGTACGGGACAGCGGAACCAATCAGCCCCAGCATTTT. Using reference TRBV29-1 and TRBJ1-5 for the parts outside the CDR3, the full variable domain is SAVISQKPSRDICQRGTSLTIQCQVDSQVTMMFWYRQQPGQSLTLIATANQGSEATYESGFVIDKFPISRPNLTFSTLTVSNMSPEDSSIYLCSVRDSGTNQPQHFGDGTRLSIL.

This clone appeared a few times. The chain has TRBV9 and TRBJ1-6; D not certain. V was cut by 0 bases and J by 6 bases, with 10 bases left in between. The CDR3 loop spans 15 amino acids. Germline values: CDR1 SGDLS, CDR2 YYNGEE. As DNA, the CDR3 is TGTGCCAGCAGCGTAGATACTGGTCTTAATTCACCCCTCCACTTT. Protein: CASSVDTGLNSPLHF.

The V gene is TRBV5-8, the J gene TRBJ2-2; TRBD1 is a possible D gene (6 bases). The CDR3 loop spans 16 amino acids. Trimming shortened V by 3 bases and J by 0 bases, and 12 bases separated the two germline ends. Looked up from germline, CDR1 is SGHTS and CDR2 is YDEGEE. As DNA, the CDR3 is TGTGCCAGCAGCTCCTCTGGACAGCCGAACACCGGGGAGCTGTTTTTT. Translation: CASSSSGQPNTGELFF.

The V call is TRBV28, the J call TRBJ2-5, with D possibly TRBD1 on 6 matching bases. Germline-derived CDR1 and CDR2 are MDHEN and SYDVKM. The CDR3 totals 14 residues. With 6 bases removed from V and 4 bases from J, the gap between germline ends came to 15 bases. CDR3 in amino acids: CASSQDRRSETQYF. CDR3 DNA: TGTGCCAGCAGCCAGGACAGAAGGTCAGAGACCCAGTACTTC.

V gene TRBV21-1 combines with J gene TRBJ1-3; the table calls TRBD1, which could not be checked here. TRBV21-1 has pseudogene status. This CDR3 is built from 19 residues. The CDR3 spells CASSKYAPGQEDSGNTIYF. The CDR3 nucleotides are TGTGCCAGCAGCAAATACGCGCCGGGACAGGAAGATTCTGGAAACACCATATATTTT.

J is TRBJ2-1 and V is TRBV19, with TRBD2 identical over 8 bases. The CDR3 consists of 15 residues. The J segment lost 5 bases and the V segment lost 1 base, leaving 4 bases of the junction unmatched. The germline gives CDR1 LNHDA, CDR2 SQIVND (reference sequence). The CDR3 DNA reads as TGTGCCAGTAGTATAGCGGGGGGGCCGAACAATGAGCAGTTCTTC. Translating gives CASSIAGGPNNEQFF.

The rearrangement joins TRBV9 to TRBJ1-4; D remains unclear. The V gene's germline CDR1 is SGDLS and CDR2 YYNGEE. There are 15 residues in the CDR3. The ends were cut back, 0 bases at V and 12 bases at J, with 18 bases in the middle. CDR3: CASSVGEVLSGELFF. As DNA, the CDR3 is TGTGCCAGCAGCGTAGGGGAGGTACTCTCTGGGGAACTGTTTTTT.

The chain has TRBV5-1 and TRBJ2-2; 10 bases are a match to TRBD1. The CDR3 consists of 14 residues. The junction had 3 bases not matched to a gene; V was cut back by 4 bases and J by 6 bases. Looked up from germline, CDR1 is SGHRS and CDR2 is YFSETQ. CDR3 sequence reads: CASSPGQGSGELFF. The CDR3 nucleotides read TGCGCCAGCAGCCCGGGACAGGGGTCCGGGGAGCTGTTTTTT.

The V and J genes are TRBV7-9 and TRBJ2-2; D is uncertain. The germline V and J ends were trimmed by 5 bases and 6 bases, with 7 bases remaining between them. Germline V gene lookup returns CDR1 SEHNR and CDR2 FQNEAQ (reference sequence). CDR3 length: 12 residues. In DNA form, the CDR3 reads TGTGCCAGCAGCCCCGGGTCCGGGGAGCTGTTTTTT. As protein: CASSPGSGELFF.

In this sample, this clone turned up a few times. The genes are TRBV6-5 and TRBJ2-5; TRBD1 aligns across 8 bases. V dropped 7 bases and J dropped 0; count of bases not matched to a gene: 4. The CDR3 consists of 14 residues. Germline assignment: CDR1 MNHEY and CDR2 SVGAGI. The CDR3 region has the DNA TGTGCCAGCACTCAGACAGGGGACCAAGAGACCCAGTACTTC. It encodes CASTQTGDQETQYF.

The V gene is TRBV2, the J gene TRBJ2-1; possibly TRBD2 for D (5 bases). This CDR3 region has 13 residues. The germline gives CDR1 SNHLY, CDR2 FYNNEI. The V gene lost 2 bases and the J gene lost 4 bases, with 6 bases spanning the gap. CDR3 sequence (DNA): TGTGCCAGCAGTGAAAGGGAGTACAATGAGCAGTTCTTC. Translated, it gives CASSEREYNEQFF.

The chain uses TRBV28 and TRBJ2-7; TRBD1 might be the D (5 bases). The germline V gene has CDR1 MDHEN and CDR2 SYDVKM. The CDR3 contains 13 residues. V was clipped by 8 bases and J by 4 bases, with 15 bases between them. The chain's CDR3 is CASWGGDSYEQYF. Here the CDR3 DNA reads TGTGCCAGCTGGGGCGGAGATTCTTACGAGCAGTACTTC.

The V call is TRBV9, the J call TRBJ2-5; TRBD1 agrees at 9 bases. This CDR3 has 14 amino acids. V shed 3 bases, J shed 5 bases, and the junction held 5 bases outside the gene matches. Per the germline V gene, CDR1 is SGDLS and CDR2 is YYNGEE. CDR3 sequence (DNA): TGTGCCAGCAGCGGAACAGGGGGCTTCGAGACCCAGTACTTC. It codes for CASSGTGGFETQYF.